Presented here are 23 T cell receptor beta chains from one specimen sequenced in a study of T-cell memory formation after mild COVID-19 (dated by TCRdb to about 2021). Library method: 5' RACE. Instrument on record: Illumina NovaSeq 6000. TCRdb passed the public sequencing reads through fastp at Q25 and MiXCR, retaining productive beta sequences. Every entry covers one CDR3 protein and lists the most common genes and DNA from its rows. The sample profile shows around 410,000 distinct CDR3 sequences; around a quarter of them were found once. Of the sample, about an eighth is held by the ten largest clones. The sample consisted of PBMCs or a T cell subset sorted from them (not recorded which). All receptors come from an adult woman who had mild COVID-19 (a few samples of this study predate the infection). The sample titles of this study are shuffled in the database, so cell type and time point are left out; the donor was told from shared clones.

This clonotype was counted once. The V and J genes are TRBV11-1 and TRBJ1-2; 7 positions agree with TRBD1. Trimming at V came to 5 bases and at J to 6 bases, leaving 6 bases not matched to a gene. CDR1 is SGHAT, CDR2 FQDESV, per germline (reference sequence). The CDR3 extends over 13 amino acids. The CDR3 sequence is CASSARQGNGYTF. CDR3 DNA: TGTGCCAGCAGCGCACGACAGGGAAATGGCTACACCTTC.

The chain links TRBV11-2 to TRBJ2-1, with D possibly TRBD1 on 5 matching bases. CDR3 length equals 16 residues. Trimming took off 7 bases at V and 3 bases at J, with 19 bases between the two ends. The germline V gene encodes CDR1 SGHAT and CDR2 FQNNGV. CDR3 protein: CASTLFGATNYNEQFF. The CDR3 DNA sequence: TGTGCCAGCACCCTCTTTGGGGCCACCAACTACAATGAGCAGTTCTTC.

This clonotype occurred a few times. The rearrangement uses TRBV12-3 or TRBV12-4 and TRBJ2-7; D gene uncertain. V was cut by 3 bases and J by 5 bases, with 5 bases left in between. The CDR3 is 11 residues long. The DNA of the CDR3 is TGTGCCAGCAGTTTTGGCAACGAGCAGTACTTC. This translates into CASSFGNEQYF.

This clonotype turned up a few times. The chain employs TRBV6-5 and TRBJ1-1; 8 nucleotides align to TRBD1. V lost 2 bases and J lost 7; bases outside the gene matches: 6. This CDR3 region has 14 residues. Looked up from germline, CDR1 is MNHEY and CDR2 is SVGAGI. DNA of the CDR3: TGTGCCAGCAGTTACCGCGGGACAGGAGTTGAAGCTTTCTTT. Translating it yields CASSYRGTGVEAFF.

This clonotype was seen only a few times. The chain is built from TRBV10-3 and TRBJ2-7; 7 bases are shared with TRBD2. Germline V lookup: CDR1 ENHRY, CDR2 SYGVKD. The CDR3 sequence is 16 residues long. The J segment lost 0 bases and the V segment lost 2 bases, leaving 7 bases of the junction unmatched. CDR3 sequence (DNA): TGTGCCATCAGTGAGCCTCATAGCGGGCCCTCCTACGAGCAGTACTTC. Translating gives CAISEPHSGPSYEQYF.

This clonotype was counted only a few times. The chain couples TRBV12-3 or TRBV12-4 to TRBJ2-7; D unresolved. Deletions cut 4 bases from V and 0 bases from J, with 16 bases between. CDR3 length: 16 residues. The CDR3 DNA reads TGTGCCAGCAGTTCCGGACGGGTCTTCAGCTCCTACGAGCAGTACTTC. Translating it yields CASSSGRVFSSYEQYF.

J is TRBJ2-1 and V is TRBV30; 7 nucleotides agree with TRBD2. The length of the CDR3 is 14 residues. Germline CDR1 and CDR2: GTSNPN and SVGIG (reference sequence). V shed 8 bases, J shed 6 bases, and the junction held 13 bases outside the gene matches. CDR3 in DNA: TGTGCCGGCGTGATTCGGGACTACCCCAATGAGCAGTTCTTC. Translated, it gives CAGVIRDYPNEQFF. Based on the CDR3 plus reference TRBV30 and TRBJ2-1, the full variable domain is SQTIHQWPATLVQPVGSPLSLECTVEGTSNPNLYWYRQAAGRGLQLLFYSVGIGQISSEVPQNLSASRPQDRQFILSSKKLLLSDSGFYLCAGVIRDYPNEQFFGPGTRLTVL.

The chain carries TRBV19 and TRBJ2-2; D is undetermined. The length of the CDR3 is 15 residues. Germline V gene lookup returns CDR1 LNHDA and CDR2 SQIVND (reference sequence). Trimming left V 3 bases short and J 3 bases short, with 11 bases between. The CDR3 sequence: CASSMVLDHTGELFF. DNA of the CDR3: TGTGCCAGTAGTATGGTTCTAGATCACACCGGGGAGCTGTTTTTT.

CDR3 in amino acids: CASSDYQSAASYEQYF. The CDR3 DNA is TGTGCCAGCAGCGATTACCAATCAGCGGCCTCCTACGAGCAGTACTTC. The V and J genes are TRBV3-1 and TRBJ2-7; D possibly corresponds to TRBD2 (5 bases). Germline V gives CDR1 LGHDT, CDR2 YNNKEL (reference sequence). The CDR3 covers 16 residues. Trimming stripped 5 bases from V and 0 bases from J, with 17 bases between.

The chain joins TRBV5-1 to TRBJ2-5; 9 positions agree with TRBD2. Trimming took 9 bases from V and 2 from J; bases not matched to a gene: 11. The CDR3 loop spans 15 amino acids. Germline-derived CDR1 and CDR2 are SGHRS and YFSETQ. DNA for the CDR3: TGCGCCACGGCCCCTGCGGGGGGGGTACAAGAGACCCAGTACTTC. It encodes CATAPAGGVQETQYF.

The chain employs TRBV6-5 and TRBJ1-4; 7 bases are shared with TRBD1. Germline loops: CDR1 MNHEY, CDR2 SVGAGI. The CDR3 covers 15 residues. V lost 0 bases, J lost 7 bases, and 5 bases stayed unmatched. The CDR3 protein is CASSYSAGGVEKLFF. For the CDR3, the DNA is TGTGCCAGCAGTTACTCGGCAGGGGGTGTTGAAAAACTGTTTTTT.

V usage is TRBV20-1 and J usage is TRBJ2-7; 10 bases are shared with TRBD2. Germline CDR1 and CDR2: DFQATT and SNEGSKA (reference sequence). This CDR3 comprises 12 residues. V lost 6 bases and J lost 3; bases outside the gene matches: 2. CDR3 DNA: TGCAGTGCGATAGCGGGAGGCTACGAGCAGTACTTC. Its translation is CSAIAGGYEQYF.

This clonotype was seen only a few times. The rearrangement uses TRBV3-1 and TRBJ1-2; 7 bases align to TRBD1. From germline, CDR1 is LGHDT and CDR2 YNNKEL (reference sequence). V lost 6 bases and J lost 7; bases outside the gene matches: 8. CDR3 length: 13 residues. In nucleotides, the CDR3 is TGTGCCAGCAGTCAGACAGGGTTGGGTGGCTACACCTTC. It codes for CASSQTGLGGYTF.

This clonotype was observed at least ten times. The J gene is TRBJ2-1, the V gene TRBV20-1; D is perhaps TRBD1 or TRBD2 (8 bases each). The V and J ends lost 1 base and 7 bases respectively, with 26 bases between them. CDR3 length equals 18 residues. In germline, CDR1 is DFQATT, CDR2 SNEGSKA (reference sequence). The chain's CDR3 is CSARVAGGSAGAGNEQFF. The CDR3 DNA reads as TGCAGTGCTAGAGTTGCAGGGGGCTCAGCGGGAGCTGGGAATGAGCAGTTCTTC.

The chain carries TRBV5-1 and TRBJ1-2, with a tentative D call TRBD1 (6 bases). The CDR3 runs to 16 residues. V lost 4 bases and J 8 bases, leaving 24 bases between the germline ends. The germline V gene has CDR1 SGHRS and CDR2 YFSETQ. The CDR3: CASSEWNPGESGGYTF. The DNA of the CDR3 is TGCGCCAGCAGCGAGTGGAACCCAGGGGAATCCGGGGGCTACACCTTC.

The chain couples TRBV5-1 to TRBJ2-3; D remains unclear. Trimming took 7 bases from V and 4 from J, leaving 19 bases between them. Germline CDR1 reads SGHRS; CDR2 reads YFSETQ. This CDR3 comprises 15 residues. In DNA form, the CDR3 reads TGCGCCAGCGGAGCTCTCTCAGGTGAATCAGATACGCAGTATTTT. Its translation is CASGALSGESDTQYF.

The chain is built from TRBV7-2 and TRBJ1-2, with 8 bases that match TRBD1. This CDR3 has 15 amino acids. In germline, CDR1 is SGHTA, CDR2 FQGNSA. Germline trimming cut 5 bases from V and 4 bases from J; bases unmatched to any gene: 9. The CDR3 coding sequence is TGTGCCAGCAGCGCAGAAAACAGGGGGATCTATGGCTACACCTTC. Encoded protein: CASSAENRGIYGYTF.

CDR3 loop: CASSHSISGSLEQYF. The CDR3 DNA follows: TGTGCCAGCAGCCACTCTATTAGCGGGAGCCTCGAGCAGTACTTC. The chain combines TRBV3-1 with TRBJ2-7; 9 nucleotides match TRBD2. The CDR3 length is 15 residues. V was pared by 3 bases and J by 6 bases, with 9 bases of the junction left unmatched. CDR1 and CDR2 (germline): LGHDT, YNNKEL (reference sequence).

This clonotype has a handful of counts. CDR3 bases: TGCGCCAGCAGCTTGGGGGACAGGTTAGGTGTCAATGAGCAGTTCTTC. It encodes CASSLGDRLGVNEQFF. The rearrangement links TRBV5-1 to TRBJ2-1, with 8 positions matching TRBD1. CDR3 length: 16 amino acids. The germline V gene has CDR1 SGHRS and CDR2 YFSETQ. With 0 bases clipped from V and 6 bases from J, the junction kept 8 bases outside the gene matches. Using reference TRBV5-1 and TRBJ2-1 for the parts outside the CDR3, the full variable domain is KAGVTQTPRYLIKTRGQQVTLSCSPISGHRSVSWYQQTPGQGLQFLFEYFSETQRNKGNFPGRFSGRQFSNSRSEMNVSTLELGDSALYLCASSLGDRLGVNEQFFGPGTRLTVL.

For this clonotype: An end of the junction differs from the germline gene, which may be a read error. For the CDR3, the DNA is TGTGCCAGCAGCCCCCCCCACACTTTT. It encodes CASSPPHTF. The gene calls are TRBV12-3 or TRBV12-4 and TRBJ2-3; the D is unclear. The CDR3 spans 9 residues.

The rearrangement links TRBV2 to TRBJ2-5; D gene uncertain. The V gene's germline CDR1 is SNHLY and CDR2 FYNNEI. There are 15 residues in the CDR3. V was cut by 3 bases and J by 1 base, with 12 bases left in between. CDR3 DNA sequence: TGTGCCAGCAGTGACGATAGAGGTCGCCAAGAGACCCAGTACTTC. Amino acid sequence: CASSDDRGRQETQYF.

This chain uses TRBV15 with TRBJ2-3, with 8 bases fitting TRBD1. Trimming at V came to 5 bases and at J to 8 bases, leaving 6 bases not matched to a gene. The CDR3 totals 13 residues. Germline V gives CDR1 LNHNV, CDR2 YYDKDF (reference sequence). The CDR3 loop is CATSPDRVGTQYF. The DNA for the CDR3 is TGTGCCACCAGCCCGGACAGGGTGGGTACGCAGTATTTT.

This clonotype was detected a few times. The rearrangement joins TRBV5-1 to TRBJ2-2; 8 bases line up with TRBD1. Germline values: CDR1 SGHRS, CDR2 YFSETQ. This CDR3 contains 16 residues. J gave up 1 base and V 4 bases, and 6 bases lay outside the gene matches. CDR3 loop: CASSQQGVQNTGELFF. In nucleotides, the CDR3 is TGCGCCAGCAGCCAACAGGGGGTACAGAACACCGGGGAGCTGTTTTTT.